This paragraph covers one T cell receptor beta chain sequence. Looked up from germline, CDR1 is SGHDT and CDR2 is YYEEEE. This CDR3 has 15 amino acids. Trimming cost V 3 bases and J 0 bases, with 10 bases left between them. This sample is drawn from a study of T cell changes during pregnancy in multiple sclerosis. TCRdb's copy holds only in-frame clones and misses some; the assay was immunoSEQ multiplex PCR. In the table there are over 40,000 clones, 88% of which are singletons. The sequenced sample was CD8+ T cells from peripheral blood mononuclear cells, obtained after pregnancy. The sequence derives from a female donor in good health, enrolled as a control in a pregnancy study. The genes are TRBV5-6 and TRBJ2-1; tentative D call: TRBD1 (6 bases). The CDR3 spells CASSSGVSSYNEQFF. The CDR3 DNA reads TGTGCCAGCAGCTCAGGGGTGAGCTCCTACAATGAGCAGTTCTTC.